This T cell receptor (beta chain) was sequenced in a study of T-cell memory formation after mild COVID-19. The V gene's germline CDR1 is SGHRS and CDR2 YFSETQ. V was pared by 4 bases and J by 3 bases, with 3 bases of the junction left unmatched. The CDR3 sequence is 14 residues long. TCRdb redid the calling of the 5' RACE reads with MiXCR, one entry per CDR3 protein. The table has 170,000 or so distinct CDR3 sequences, 30% to 35% seen once. Study findings and constraints: Some clones that responded turned up in pre-infection memory, which suggests that cross-reactive memory joined in. A balance of CD4 and CD8 characterized clones contracting day 15 to 85, whereas later expanders leaned CD4+.

This clonotype was seen a handful of times. Its antigen is unknown. The chain employs TRBV5-1 and TRBJ1-2; TRBD1 matches 10 bases. The source of this sequence is an adult woman who had mild COVID-19 (a few samples of this study predate the infection). Cell type and time point are not known. The material sequenced was PBMCs or a T cell subset sorted from them (not recorded which). The CDR3 region is CASSEGQGHYGYTF. CDR3 nucleotide sequence: TGCGCCAGCAGCGAGGGACAGGGGCACTATGGCTACACCTTC.